The present TCR beta chain was sequenced within a study of molecular identifiers for immune sequencing clone quantification. The CDR3 extends over 16 amino acids. The V gene lost 6 bases and the J gene lost 1 base, with 13 bases spanning the gap. CDR1 SNHLY and CDR2 FYNNEI come from the germline V gene. This clonotype occurred many times. A single record per CDR3 protein comes from TCRdb applying MiXCR to the PCR reads. In the table there are tens of thousands of distinct CDR3 sequences, roughly a fifth of which are singletons. This sequence originates from a human donor in good health. Some libraries in this study had Jurkat cell RNA spiked in. The sequenced sample consisted of naive CD8+ T cells from blood, with Jurkat cell RNA spiked in. Documented subset: FACS-sorted CD8+CD4-CCR7+CD45RA+ naive T cells. The chain uses TRBV2 and TRBJ2-6; no reliable D call. For the CDR3, the DNA is TGTGCCAGCAGCCCTAAGCTTGTATCTGGGGCCAACGTCCTGACTTTC. It translates to CASSPKLVSGANVLTF. Full variable domain (remainder filled in from reference TRBV2 and TRBJ2-6): EPEVTQTPSHQVTQMGQEVILRCVPISNHLYFYWYRQILGQKVEFLVSFYNNEISEKSEIFDDQFSVERPDGSNFTLKIRSTKLEDSAMYFCASSPKLVSGANVLTFGAGSRLTVL.